Shown below are 3 T cell receptor beta chains from a single sample sequenced in a study of control samples from healthy donors and cancer patients. Profiling relied on immunoSEQ multiplex PCR, and the TCRdb table lists in-frame clones only, not all of them. The sample has about 70,000 clones, around 82% seen once. Sequencing was done on a sample of blood. Source of these receptors: a man between 50 and 59 years old in good health.

The chain recombines TRBV5-4 with TRBJ2-3; no definite D call. Between the trimmed V and J ends, which lost 5 bases and 2 bases, there was a span of 6 bases. This CDR3 spans 12 amino acids. Germline V gene data show CDR1 as SGHNT and CDR2 as YYREEE (reference sequence). The CDR3 DNA reads TGTGCCAGCAGGTCCCTCACAGATACGCAGTATTTT. As protein: CASRSLTDTQYF.

This chain connects TRBV11-3 to TRBJ2-4; TRBD1 aligns across 7 bases. This CDR3 has 13 amino acids. Unmatched junction bases numbered 4, after V lost 6 bases and J lost 5 bases. Germline V CDR1 and CDR2: SGHNT, YENEEA. CDR3 sequence reads: CASSPQGQNIQYF. As DNA, the CDR3 is TGTGCCAGCAGTCCACAGGGGCAAAACATTCAGTACTTC.

The rearrangement joins TRBV2 to TRBJ1-5; 8 bases match TRBD1. The CDR3 has 14 amino acids. CDR1 is SNHLY, CDR2 FYNNEI, per germline. J gave up 7 bases and V 5 bases, and 7 bases lay outside the gene matches. The DNA for the CDR3 is TGTGCCAGCAGTTCAGCAGGGGGCGACCAGCCCCAGCATTTT. It encodes CASSSAGGDQPQHF.